This T cell receptor beta chain was sequenced during a study of siplizumab effects on memory and regulatory T cells. Study-wide findings and caveats: A significant reduction in alloreactive sequences traceable to unstimulated CD4+ memory cells was produced by siplizumab. A minor fraction of alloreactive clones, and no more, mapped to unstimulated subsets. Naive T cells apparently outstripped memory cells in diversity and seemed major alloresponse contributors.

The CDR3 length is 15 residues. With 4 bases removed from V and 2 bases from J, the gap between germline ends came to 14 bases. The germline CDR1 and CDR2 sequences are MGHRA and YSYEKL. Every sample had approximately 100,000 of its TCR templates assayed. Libraries were prepared by immunoSEQ multiplex PCR; TCRdb keeps only in-frame clonotypes and omits some of them. The sample holds approximately 97,000 clones; about 93% are singletons and the top ten take about 1.1%. On this clone: Its antigen is currently unknown.

The sequence derives from a human donor in good health. The chain recombines TRBV4-1 with TRBJ1-2, with D maybe TRBD1 (6 bases). The sample taken for sequencing was CD4+ T cells sorted from blood. CDR3 sequence (DNA): TGCGCCAGCAGCCTCCCCGCAGGGGTCAACTATGGCTACACCTTC. This sequence encodes CASSLPAGVNYGYTF.